This TCR beta chain stems from a study of Graves' ophthalmopathy and Graves' hyperthyroidism. Findings and caveats of the study: The model predicted progression of ophthalmopathy with a sensitivity of roughly 71%, and its specificity was about 72%.

The sample holds a few counts of this clonotype. Its antigen is unidentified. RNA transcripts yielded amplified TCR beta CDR3 regions. Investigators did first-round RT-PCR with HTBI primers, then second-round multiplex PCR. One entry per CDR3 protein results from TCRdb running MiXCR on the multiplex PCR reads. The sample holds hundreds of thousands of distinct CDR3 sequences; roughly two fifths are singletons and the top ten take 44%. Each diagnosis was determined on the basis of clinical symptoms, serum thyroxine, TRAb, thyroid ultrasound and orbital computed tomography. In germline, CDR1 is ENHRY, CDR2 SYGVKD. The CDR3 extends over 11 amino acids. V lost 7 bases and J 6 bases, leaving 8 bases between the germline ends.

Specimen: peripheral blood. The receptor was isolated from an adult man with Graves' ophthalmopathy. The chain is built from TRBV10-3 and TRBJ2-3; D gene uncertain. The CDR3 region has the DNA TGTGCCATCAAAATCGTCGATACGCAGTATTTT. Translation gives CAIKIVDTQYF.